The rows below give T cell receptor beta chains drawn from one sample of a study of T-cell reconstitution after alpha-beta-depleted transplantation in children. TCRdb fed the PCR reads into MiXCR, producing one record per CDR3 protein. The sample shows about 590,000 distinct CDR3 sequences, 10% to 15% of them seen only once. Here the sequenced sample was PBMCs, mostly from graft donor cells, taken 360 days after TCRalphabeta/CD19-depleted stem cell transplant. The receptors were gathered from a male patient younger than 18 who had a stem cell transplant for acute myeloid leukemia, so the T cells may come from the graft donor. Both conserved end residues are part of each CDR3. A D gene is named only where the DNA matches it firmly. Not every row has a clone size; where given, it reads once, few, many or a size class.

CDR3 DNA: TGTGCCAGCCGCCCCCCCCTGTACCAAGAGACCCAGTACTTC
CDR3 protein: CASRPPLYQETQYF
V gene: TRBV28
J gene: TRBJ2-5
clone size: many
D gene: -

CDR3 DNA: TGCGCCAGCAGCGGGGGACAGGGGGCGACTAGCGGGATCTACAATGAGCAGTTCTTC
CDR3 protein: CASSGGQGATSGIYNEQFF
V gene: TRBV5-1
J gene: TRBJ2-1
clone size: few
D gene: -

CDR3 DNA: TGTGCCAGCAGCTTAGTCCAGGGAGGGGAATACGAGCAGTACTTC
CDR3 protein: CASSLVQGGEYEQYF
V gene: TRBV7-6
J gene: TRBJ2-7
clone size: few
D gene: TRBD2

CDR3 DNA: TGCAGTGCTAGAGGCTTACCTAGCGGGAGCTCCTACGAGCAGTACTTC
CDR3 protein: CSARGLPSGSSYEQYF
V gene: TRBV20-1
J gene: TRBJ2-7
clone size: -
D gene: TRBD2

CDR3 DNA: TGTGCCAGCAGCTTGAGACTAGCGGGAGCGAACGAGCAGTACTTC
CDR3 protein: CASSLRLAGANEQYF
V gene: TRBV7-6
J gene: TRBJ2-7
clone size: -
D gene: TRBD2

CDR3 DNA: TGCAGTGCTAGTCCGGGACTAGCGGGCGGGAAATACGAGCAGTACTTC
CDR3 protein: CSASPGLAGGKYEQYF
V gene: TRBV20-1
J gene: TRBJ2-7
clone size: -
D gene: TRBD2

CDR3 DNA: TGTGCCAGCAGTGCAACTAGCCCCAATGAGCAGTTCTTC
CDR3 protein: CASSATSPNEQFF
V gene: TRBV6-4
J gene: TRBJ2-1
clone size: few
D gene: -

CDR3 DNA: TGCAGCGTTCGACAGGGAGCAACTAATGAAAAACTGTTTTTT
CDR3 protein: CSVRQGATNEKLFF
V gene: TRBV29-1
J gene: TRBJ1-4
clone size: -
D gene: TRBD1

CDR3 DNA: TGTGCCAGCAGTCCCTACTCATTCGGTGAGACCCAGTACTTC
CDR3 protein: CASSPYSFGETQYF
V gene: TRBV28
J gene: TRBJ2-5
clone size: -
D gene: -

CDR3 DNA: TGTGCCAGCAGCTCGACCGGGACTAGCGGGGGTTACGAGCAGTACTTC
CDR3 protein: CASSSTGTSGGYEQYF
V gene: TRBV11-2
J gene: TRBJ2-7
clone size: -
D gene: TRBD2

CDR3 DNA: TGTGCCAGCAGTGAAGAAGGAGACAGGGGATCTGGGGCCAACGTCCTGACTTTC
CDR3 protein: CASSEEGDRGSGANVLTF
V gene: TRBV25-1
J gene: TRBJ2-6
clone size: -
D gene: TRBD1

CDR3 DNA: TGCAGTGCTAGAACCCCGTCTGCCCCTGCGGGAGCTTCGGAAAATGAGCAGTTCTTC
CDR3 protein: CSARTPSAPAGASENEQFF
V gene: TRBV20-1
J gene: TRBJ2-1
clone size: few
D gene: TRBD2

CDR3 DNA: TGTGCCAGCAGCGGGGATAATGAAAAACTGTTTTTT
CDR3 protein: CASSGDNEKLFF
V gene: TRBV9
J gene: TRBJ1-4
clone size: few
D gene: -

CDR3 DNA: TGTGCCAGCAGAACTGGGTATGAGCAGTTCTTC
CDR3 protein: CASRTGYEQFF
V gene: TRBV5-4
J gene: TRBJ2-1
clone size: few
D gene: -

CDR3 DNA: TGCGCCAGCAGCCAAGACTCGGCAGGCAAACTAGCCAAAAACATTCAGTACTTC
CDR3 protein: CASSQDSAGKLAKNIQYF
V gene: TRBV4-3
J gene: TRBJ2-4
clone size: -
D gene: -

CDR3 DNA: TGCGCCAGCAGCTTCCGGCTAGCGGGAGCGAATGGGCAGTTCTTC
CDR3 protein: CASSFRLAGANGQFF
V gene: TRBV5-1
J gene: TRBJ2-1
clone size: few
D gene: TRBD2

CDR3 DNA: TGTGCCAGCAGCTTAGAGGGTAGCGGGAGGCAAGATACGCAGTATTTT
CDR3 protein: CASSLEGSGRQDTQYF
V gene: TRBV11-3
J gene: TRBJ2-3
clone size: many
D gene: TRBD2

CDR3 DNA: TGTGCCAGCAGTTTAGCTATCCGACCCTCAAACGGGAGAACAGATACGCAGTATTTT
CDR3 protein: CASSLAIRPSNGRTDTQYF
V gene: TRBV12-3/TRBV12-4
J gene: TRBJ2-3
clone size: -
D gene: -

CDR3 DNA: TGCGCCAGCAGCCGGGGAAGGAAGACTAGCGGATTCCCATACAATGAGCAGTTCTTC
CDR3 protein: CASSRGRKTSGFPYNEQFF
V gene: TRBV4-3
J gene: TRBJ2-1
clone size: -
D gene: TRBD2

CDR3 DNA: TGTGCCATCAGTGAGTCGCCTAGCGGACTAAAAAACATTCAGTACTTC
CDR3 protein: CAISESPSGLKNIQYF
V gene: TRBV10-3
J gene: TRBJ2-4
clone size: many
D gene: TRBD2

CDR3 DNA: TGTGCCAGCAGTTTAGAGGGACTTGAGCAGTTCTTC
CDR3 protein: CASSLEGLEQFF
V gene: TRBV28
J gene: TRBJ2-1
clone size: -
D gene: -

CDR3 DNA: TGTGCCAGCAGCCCCATGGGGCGTGGGGCCAACGTCCTGACTTTC
CDR3 protein: CASSPMGRGANVLTF
V gene: TRBV7-3
J gene: TRBJ2-6
clone size: few
D gene: -

CDR3 DNA: TGCGCCAGCAGCTTGGCCGTTAGACTAGCGGGATCTGGGGATACGCAGTATTTT
CDR3 protein: CASSLAVRLAGSGDTQYF
V gene: TRBV5-1
J gene: TRBJ2-3
clone size: few
D gene: TRBD2

CDR3 DNA: TGTGCCAGCAGTCCCCGAGGGGCGCGGGATACGCAGTATTTT
CDR3 protein: CASSPRGARDTQYF
V gene: TRBV12-3/TRBV12-4
J gene: TRBJ2-3
clone size: -
D gene: -

CDR3 DNA: TGTGCCAGCAGTGAAACACTAGCGGTTGAGCAGTTCTTC
CDR3 protein: CASSETLAVEQFF
V gene: TRBV2
J gene: TRBJ2-1
clone size: -
D gene: TRBD2

CDR3 DNA: TGTGCCAGCAGTTTCGGACAGTTTAACACCGGGGAGCTGTTTTTT
CDR3 protein: CASSFGQFNTGELFF
V gene: TRBV27
J gene: TRBJ2-2
clone size: -
D gene: -

CDR3 DNA: TGCAGTGCTAGTTACGGCAGCTCCTACAATGAGCAGTTCTTC
CDR3 protein: CSASYGSSYNEQFF
V gene: TRBV20-1
J gene: TRBJ2-1
clone size: many
D gene: -

CDR3 DNA: TGTGCCAGCAGTTTAGGAACCATCACTTACGAGCAGTACTTC
CDR3 protein: CASSLGTITYEQYF
V gene: TRBV12-3/TRBV12-4
J gene: TRBJ2-7
clone size: -
D gene: -

CDR3 DNA: TGTGCCAGCAGTGGGGCAGGGGGCGCTTTAGATACGCAGTATTTT
CDR3 protein: CASSGAGGALDTQYF
V gene: TRBV6-1
J gene: TRBJ2-3
clone size: few
D gene: TRBD1

CDR3 DNA: TGTGTCCCGCTAGCGGGAGACCAAGAGACCCAGTACTTC
CDR3 protein: CVPLAGDQETQYF
V gene: TRBV19
J gene: TRBJ2-5
clone size: -
D gene: TRBD2

CDR3 DNA: TGCAGTGCCCCACCCGCCTCGCGGGGTACCTACGAGCAGTACTTC
CDR3 protein: CSAPPASRGTYEQYF
V gene: TRBV20-1
J gene: TRBJ2-7
clone size: many
D gene: -

CDR3 DNA: TGTGCCAGCAGCTTAGGTGGGAGCCTAGGCCACTATGGCTACACCTTC
CDR3 protein: CASSLGGSLGHYGYTF
V gene: TRBV7-2
J gene: TRBJ1-2
clone size: few
D gene: -